The rows below give T cell receptor beta chains drawn from one sample of a study of blood T cell repertoires in COVID-19. The method was immunoSEQ multiplex PCR; TCRdb's version includes in-frame clones alone and lacks a portion of them. The sample records roughly 170,000 clones, under 80% being singletons. The sample consisted of peripheral blood. The receptor set was obtained from a woman aged 80 or over with acute or convalescent COVID-19. Both conserved end residues are part of each CDR3. A D gene is named only where the DNA matches it firmly.

d_gene | j_gene | v_gene | CDR3aa
TRBD2 | TRBJ2-1 | TRBV6-5 | CASSPLAETNEQFF
TRBD1 | TRBJ1-2 | TRBV30 | CAWNRGFGNYGYTF
TRBD1 | TRBJ1-4 | TRBV5-1 | CASSTGQPSEKLFF
- | TRBJ2-3 | TRBV7-8 | CASSLLGLSGTDTQYF
- | TRBJ2-5 | TRBV19 | CASESSGETQYF
TRBD2 | TRBJ2-7 | TRBV2 | CASRLAGEVYEQYF
TRBD2 | TRBJ2-1 | TRBV4-1 | CASSQDFVETSGPVGEEQFF
TRBD2 | TRBJ2-3 | TRBV5-1 | CASSLGAGEMTDTQYF
TRBD1 | TRBJ1-2 | TRBV28 | CASNQGASGYTF
- | TRBJ2-1 | TRBV19 | CASSIMLYRENNEQFF
TRBD1 | TRBJ2-1 | TRBV9 | CASSVAMGQGVNEQFF
- | TRBJ1-5 | TRBV27 | CASSLEGPTTSYSNQPQHF
- | TRBJ1-4 | TRBV2 | CASSPLVTNEKLFF
TRBD1 | TRBJ1-5 | TRBV2 | CASRTGGNQPQHF
- | TRBJ1-4 | TRBV3-1/TRBV3-2 | CASSADKGNEKLFF
- | TRBJ2-1 | TRBV28 | CASTLPRGNEQFF
TRBD1 | TRBJ1-6 | TRBV19 | CASSRDRNSPLHF
TRBD1 | TRBJ2-2 | TRBV11-3 | CASSQGVGWTAGELFF
TRBD2 | TRBJ2-1 | TRBV18 | CASSPRAGTSGYNEQFF
TRBD1 | TRBJ1-5 | TRBV5-1 | CASSPNTGGGQPQHF
- | TRBJ2-2 | TRBV12-5 | CASGLSYTGELFF
TRBD2 | TRBJ2-3 | TRBV2 | CASRSGRADTQYF
- | TRBJ2-2 | TRBV6-5 | CASSLSRTGELFF
TRBD1 | TRBJ1-1 | TRBV5-1 | CASSFSGGGGSEAFF
TRBD1 | TRBJ1-4 | TRBV5-1 | CASKLGGQGNEKLFF
- | TRBJ1-4 | TRBV19 | CASSEEDREKLFF
- | TRBJ2-7 | TRBV30 | CAWSGPPTYEQYF
- | TRBJ1-5 | TRBV6-6 | CASSLQGGNQPQHF
- | TRBJ2-3 | TRBV5-4 | CASTAGGRSTDTQYF
TRBD1 | TRBJ2-7 | TRBV28 | CATTGGLGHYEQYF
- | TRBJ2-7 | TRBV28 | CASSNYRAEQYF
TRBD2 | TRBJ2-7 | TRBV9 | CASSVVPGGLLYEQYF
- | TRBJ1-6 | TRBV20-1 | CSARENIRDHF
TRBD2 | TRBJ2-1 | TRBV7-2 | CASSLYPSGGDNEQFF
- | TRBJ2-5 | TRBV19 | CASSIGTVQETQYF
- | TRBJ2-7 | TRBV28 | CASSLPSDYGHEQYF
TRBD2 | TRBJ2-2 | TRBV18 | CASSPMGLAGRTGELFF
- | TRBJ2-3 | TRBV11-2 | CASSPQGTDTQYF
- | TRBJ1-4 | TRBV14 | CASSPGIRDEKLFF
- | TRBJ2-1 | TRBV4-3 | CASSTQGLDNYNEQFF
- | TRBJ1-1 | TRBV5-1 | CASSLAGIRETEAFF
- | TRBJ1-2 | TRBV28 | CASSLPAGAGYTF
- | TRBJ2-1 | TRBV7-8 | CASSLARTLPHEQFF
TRBD1 | TRBJ1-5 | TRBV27 | CASSPRGSQPQHF
TRBD2 | TRBJ2-3 | TRBV27 | CASSLSGFPGSGRTDTQYF
TRBD2 | TRBJ2-1 | TRBV3-1/TRBV3-2 | CASSQVVPGLAGSYNEQFF
- | TRBJ2-3 | TRBV15 | CATSRDKGVGTDTQYF
TRBD1 | TRBJ2-3 | TRBV24-1 | CATAQGSTDTQYF
TRBD1 | TRBJ2-3 | TRBV5-1 | CASSSQGSADTQYF